The 13 T cell receptor beta chains presented below share a single source sample, sequenced in a study of T cells in Graves' hyperthyroidism and ophthalmopathy (dated by TCRdb to between 2019 and 2020). To prepare the library, multiplex PCR was applied. The reads were generated on an Illumina HiSeq 2000. TCR beta CDR3 regions were amplified from RNA transcripts. For the first round of RT-PCR on the TCR CDR3, the HTBI primer set was used together with the Qiagen OneStep RT-PCR kit. In-frame beta chains were kept once TCRdb had trimmed the public reads at Q25 with fastp and called clones with MiXCR. Identical CDR3 protein sequences are pooled into one entry, listed with their most common genes and DNA. This sample is represented by 450,000 to 600,000 distinct CDR3 sequences; about 14% of them were singletons. The leading ten clones occupy 14% of the sample. The specimen sequenced was blood. The receptors were gathered from a woman between 40 and 50 years old with Graves' hyperthyroidism.

This clonotype was seen ten or more times. This chain connects TRBV28 to TRBJ2-1, with D unclear. Trimming took 5 bases from V and 8 from J, leaving 10 bases between them. The germline V gene has CDR1 MDHEN and CDR2 SYDVKM. This CDR3 is 12 amino acids long. The CDR3 coding sequence is TGTGCCAGCAGTATCCAACACGATGAGCAGTTCTTC. This sequence encodes CASSIQHDEQFF.

This clonotype was counted between two and nine times. This rearrangement joins TRBV14 to TRBJ2-1; 11 bases align to TRBD2. V shed 4 bases and J 2 bases; nucleotides not matched to a gene: 13. CDR3 size: 19 residues. Germline V gene data show CDR1 as SGHDN and CDR2 as FVKESK. CDR3 protein: CASSPIAGLAGGAYNEQFF. CDR3 coding DNA: TGTGCCAGCAGCCCCATAGCCGGGCTAGCGGGAGGAGCCTACAATGAGCAGTTCTTC.

This clonotype has a count of ten or more. The chain links TRBV9 to TRBJ2-7; no firm D call. Per germline, CDR1 SGDLS and CDR2 YYNGEE. The length of the CDR3 is 15 residues. Trimming cost V 0 bases and J 0 bases, with 10 bases left between them. CDR3 protein: CASSVDNRFSYEQYF. CDR3 DNA sequence: TGTGCCAGCAGCGTAGACAACCGATTCTCCTACGAGCAGTACTTC. Filled out from reference TRBV9 and TRBJ2-7, the complete variable domain reads DSGVTQTPKHLITATGQRVTLRCSPRSGDLSVYWYQQSLDQGLQFLIQYYNGEERAKGNILERFSAQQFPDLHSELNLSSLELGDSALYFCASSVDNRFSYEQYFGPGTRLTVT.

This clonotype was recorded at least ten times. This chain joins TRBV2 and TRBJ1-5, with 7 bases identical to TRBD1. This CDR3 region has 14 residues. Germline CDR1 and CDR2: SNHLY and FYNNEI. The trim removed 9 bases at V and 7 bases at J, leaving 12 bases unmatched. The chain's CDR3 is CASGQTGWEQPQHF. Written as DNA, the CDR3 is TGTGCCAGTGGTCAGACAGGGTGGGAACAGCCCCAGCATTTT.

This clonotype showed up many times. The chain joins TRBV7-3 to TRBJ1-1; 7 nucleotides line up with TRBD1. This CDR3 has 13 amino acids. V gave up 3 bases and J gave up 7 bases; unmatched junction bases: 5. Germline lookup yields CDR1 SGHTA and CDR2 FQGTGA. This CDR3 reads CASSFTGDGEAFF. In DNA form, the CDR3 reads TGTGCCAGCAGCTTCACAGGGGATGGTGAAGCTTTCTTT.

This clonotype came up many times. This chain links TRBV20-1 with TRBJ1-5, with no clear D. The V end was cut by 3 bases, the J end by 1 base, with 7 bases between. This CDR3 region has 13 residues. CDR1 and CDR2 from the germline V gene are DFQATT and SNEGSKA (reference sequence). The CDR3 reads CSASTESNQPQHF. CDR3 DNA sequence: TGCAGTGCTAGCACGGAAAGCAATCAGCCCCAGCATTTT.

The genes are TRBV9 and TRBJ2-7, with a weak D call TRBD1 (5 bases). The V end lost 2 bases, the J end lost 5 bases, and 11 bases lay between the germline ends. This CDR3 region has 13 residues. Per germline, CDR1 SGDLS and CDR2 YYNGEE. This CDR3 reads CASSVDNFNEQYF. CDR3 sequence (DNA): TGTGCCAGCAGCGTGGACAATTTCAACGAGCAGTACTTC.

In its sample, this clonotype was seen many times. This sequence joins TRBV13 and TRBJ2-7; TRBD2 might be the D (6 bases). With 5 bases removed from V and 3 bases from J, the gap between germline ends came to 14 bases. Germline V gives CDR1 PRHDT, CDR2 FYEKMQ (reference sequence). This CDR3 has 14 amino acids. The CDR3 protein is CASSKGLGGYEQYF. CDR3 DNA sequence: TGTGCCAGCAGCAAGGGACTCGGGGGCTACGAGCAGTACTTC.

CDR3 loop: CASSTPGTFRGYTF. CDR3 DNA: TGTGCCAGCAGCACCCCCGGGACTTTCAGGGGCTACACCTTC. The chain links TRBV7-9 to TRBJ1-2; the D gene is possibly TRBD1 (5 bases). The CDR3 extends over 14 amino acids. With 5 bases removed from V and 8 bases from J, the gap between germline ends came to 18 bases. Germline V gene sequence: CDR1 SEHNR, CDR2 FQNEAQ (reference sequence). The whole variable domain, filled in from reference TRBV7-9 and TRBJ1-2, reads DTGVSQNPRHKITKRGQNVTFRCDPISEHNRLYWYRQTLGQGPEFLTYFQNEAQLEKSRLLSDRFSAERPKGSFSTLEIQRTEQGDSAMYLCASSTPGTFRGYTFGSGTRLTVV.

This clonotype appeared many times. This rearrangement joins TRBV20-1 to TRBJ2-1; D may be TRBD2 (5 bases). Trimming pared 1 base from V and 8 bases from J, leaving 21 bases between. Germline V gene lookup returns CDR1 DFQATT and CDR2 SNEGSKA (reference sequence). The CDR3 runs to 16 residues. The DNA of the CDR3 is TGCAGTGCTAGAGGTGGCGGAGCGGCGACACACGATGAGCAGTTCTTC. This codes for CSARGGGAATHDEQFF.

A few counts support this clonotype. This rearrangement joins TRBV7-9 to TRBJ1-4; TRBD1 might be the D (5 bases). The CDR3 covers 15 residues. Germline assignment: CDR1 SEHNR and CDR2 FQNEAQ (reference sequence). The V end was cut by 4 bases, the J end by 4 bases, with 13 bases between. The chain's CDR3 is CASSYRGDLNEKLFF. The CDR3 DNA reads as TGTGCCAGCAGCTATCGGGGGGACCTTAATGAAAAACTGTTTTTT. Combining the CDR3 with reference TRBV7-9 and TRBJ1-4 gives the whole variable domain DTGVSQNPRHKITKRGQNVTFRCDPISEHNRLYWYRQTLGQGPEFLTYFQNEAQLEKSRLLSDRFSAERPKGSFSTLEIQRTEQGDSAMYLCASSYRGDLNEKLFFGSGTQLSVL.

This clonotype was picked up many times. The rearrangement joins TRBV2 to TRBJ2-3; TRBD2 is a possible D gene (5 bases). Germline CDR1 and CDR2: SNHLY and FYNNEI. The V gene lost 3 bases and the J gene lost 2 bases, with 9 bases spanning the gap. The CDR3 runs 14 residues. The DNA of the CDR3 is TGTGCCAGCAGTGAGGCGGGTATCACAGATACGCAGTATTTT. Translated: CASSEAGITDTQYF.

This clonotype was counted only a few times. This chain connects TRBV25-1 to TRBJ2-3; D not certain. The CDR3 runs to 12 residues. Germline V gene sequence: CDR1 MGHDK, CDR2 SYGVNS. The V and J ends lost 6 bases and 2 bases respectively, with 6 bases between them. The CDR3 DNA is TGTGCCAGCAGCACCCACACAGATACGCAGTATTTT. It codes for CASSTHTDTQYF.